This passage covers 6 T cell receptor beta chains from one sample sequenced in a study of shared clonotypes between healthy human individuals. Only in-frame clones appear in the TCRdb table, and some are missing; sequencing was by immunoSEQ multiplex PCR. The data contain approximately 1,000,000 clones, 75% to 85% of them seen just once; the ten biggest clones take up approximately 0.52%. Specimen: memory CD4+ T cells from PBMCs. The subset denotes: CD45RA-negative fraction. The receptors stem from a man aged 18 to 29 in good health. Some clones in this sample may be carry-over from other donors' samples.

The chain couples TRBV6-6 to TRBJ2-7; D gene ambiguous. Germline CDR1 is MNHNY and CDR2 is SVGAGI (reference sequence). This CDR3 is 12 amino acids long. V was shortened by 7 bases and J by 7 bases, with 14 bases between the two germline ends. The CDR3 DNA reads TGTGCCAGCACCCCCTCCCCGGTTGAGCAGTACTTC. Protein sequence: CASTPSPVEQYF.

The V gene is TRBV5-8, the J gene TRBJ1-2; D remains unclear. Per the germline V gene, CDR1 is SGHTS and CDR2 is YDEGEE. This CDR3 is 14 amino acids long. Trimming left V 6 bases short and J 5 bases short, with 17 bases between. CDR3 nucleotides: TGTGCCAGCACCCGAACCAACAGTTGGTATGGCTACACCTTC. Translating gives CASTRTNSWYGYTF.

This chain links TRBV10-3 with TRBJ2-6; D might be TRBD1 (5 bases). The CDR3 sequence is 15 residues long. V lost 5 bases and J 1 base, leaving 9 bases between the germline ends. The V gene's germline CDR1 is ENHRY and CDR2 SYGVKD. The CDR3 sequence is CAISPQVSGANVLTF. The CDR3 DNA reads TGTGCCATCAGTCCACAGGTATCTGGGGCCAACGTCCTGACTTTC.

This clone showed up just a few times. The rearrangement links TRBV5-1 to TRBJ2-2; 13 bases agree with TRBD2. This CDR3 is 16 amino acids long. J gave up 6 bases and V 2 bases, and 4 bases lay outside the gene matches. The germline gives CDR1 SGHRS, CDR2 YFSETQ. CDR3 bases: TGCGCCAGCAGCTTTGGACTAGCGGGAGATGCCGGGGAGCTGTTTTTT. As protein: CASSFGLAGDAGELFF.

The rearrangement links TRBV6-1 to TRBJ1-3; 10 nucleotides agree with TRBD1. The CDR3 consists of 14 residues. The germline CDR1 and CDR2 sequences are MNHNS and SASEGT. V trimming: 7 bases; J trimming: 6 bases; junction bases outside the gene matches: 6. The DNA for the CDR3 is TGTGCCAGCAACGCTCGACAGGGGGCAAACACCATATATTTT. Translated, it gives CASNARQGANTIYF.

For this clone: Other DNA sequences within the sample encode an identical CDR3. The gene calls are TRBV5-1 and TRBJ2-1; tentatively, D is TRBD2 (6 bases). The CDR3 extends over 13 amino acids. Trimming left V 2 bases short and J 5 bases short, with 8 bases between. CDR1 and CDR2 from the germline V gene are SGHRS and YFSETQ. The CDR3 DNA is TGCGCCAGCAGCTTTGGAGGGAACAATGAGCAGTTCTTC. Amino acid sequence: CASSFGGNNEQFF.